A selection of T cell receptor beta chains follows, all from one sample in a study of blood T cell repertoires in COVID-19. Repertoires were generated with immunoSEQ multiplex PCR, while TCRdb's copy carries only in-frame clones and drops some. The sample has 150,000 to 200,000 clones, about 88% seen once; the top ten hold approximately 2%. The sequenced sample was peripheral blood. The receptors were sampled from a man aged 18 to 30 who had recovered from COVID-19. The CDR3 runs from the conserved cysteine through the conserved F or W. The D gene is left open where the match is weak. Where a row states a size, it is once, few, many or the class of an expanded clone; other rows omit it.

>.|TRBD1|TRBV10-3|TRBJ1-2
TGTGCCATCAGTGAGTCGGGACAGGCTAACTATGGCTACACCTTC
CAISESGQANYGYTF
>.|.|TRBV6-5|TRBJ2-3
TGTGCCAGCAGTTACGCCGAGCACACAGATACGCAGTATTTT
CASSYAEHTDTQYF
>.|.|TRBV5-1|TRBJ2-2
TGCGCCAGCAGCCAAGACAGCACCGGGGAGCTGTTTTTT
CASSQDSTGELFF
>.|TRBD1|TRBV28|TRBJ2-1
TGTGCCAGCAATGGGACAGCCTACAATGAGCAGTTCTTC
CASNGTAYNEQFF
>.|TRBD1|TRBV6-6|TRBJ2-1
TGTGCCAGCGGGGACAGGGGTAGCTCCTACAATGAGCAGTTCTTC
CASGDRGSSYNEQFF
>few|.|TRBV5-1|TRBJ2-2
TGCGCCAGCACTAAATCTGTGGAGAGAAAAACCGGGGAGCTGTTTTTT
CASTKSVERKTGELFF
>.|TRBD2|TRBV10-3|TRBJ2-7
TGTGCCATCAGTGATTCTCCGGGACCTCAGAAGGCGGGGGGCGAGCAGTACTTC
CAISDSPGPQKAGGEQYF
>.|.|TRBV5-1|TRBJ2-7
TGCGCCAGCAGGGGGTCGGGACTGGGGCCCGAGCAGTACTTC
CASRGSGLGPEQYF
>.|TRBD2|TRBV15|TRBJ2-7
TGTGCCACCAGCAGAGATCATCGAGAGCGGGAGCTATACGAGCAGTACTTC
CATSRDHRERELYEQYF
>.|.|TRBV25-1|TRBJ1-1
TGTGCCAGCAGTGAATCTAAAGGGCGGGGAACTGAAGCTTTCTTT
CASSESKGRGTEAFF
>.|.|TRBV19|TRBJ1-5
TGTGCCAGTAGTTACTTGGGGCATCAGCCCCAGCATTTT
CASSYLGHQPQHF
>.|.|TRBV4-1|TRBJ1-5
TGCGCCAGCAGCCTCGAGACAAAACTAGGGCCCCAGCATTTT
CASSLETKLGPQHF
>.|TRBD2|TRBV20-1|TRBJ2-1
TGCAGTGTTAGTCGTCCCGCTAGCGGTCTTATAAATGAGCAGTTCTTC
CSVSRPASGLINEQFF
>.|TRBD1|TRBV19|TRBJ1-6
TGTGCCAGTAGCGGACAGGGCGATTCACCCCTCCACTTT
CASSGQGDSPLHF
>.|.|TRBV3-1/TRBV3-2|TRBJ2-1
TGTGCCAGCAGCCTCACCCCGGGAGAGGTGTTCTTC
CASSLTPGEVFF
>once|TRBD2|TRBV4-1|TRBJ2-1
TGCGCCAGCAGCCAAGAGGGGACTAGCGGGATGAGTGAGCAGTTCTTC
CASSQEGTSGMSEQFF
>.|.|TRBV28|TRBJ1-6
TGTGCCAGCAGCCCGTCGGGGAGCTCCTATAATTCACCCCTCCACTTT
CASSPSGSSYNSPLHF
>.|TRBD1|TRBV4-2|TRBJ2-7
TGTGCCAGCAGCAGACGCGCGGGACAGGGTTTCTACGAGCAGTACTTC
CASSRRAGQGFYEQYF
>.|.|TRBV7-9|TRBJ2-2
TGTGCCAGCAGCTTAGATCTAGTAGGAACCGGGGAGCTGTTTTTT
CASSLDLVGTGELFF
>.|TRBD2|TRBV19|TRBJ2-7
TGTGCCAGTTCGCCGGGAGGGACTAGCGTCTCCTACGAGCAGTACTTC
CASSPGGTSVSYEQYF
>once|.|TRBV5-1|TRBJ2-3
TGCGCCAGCAGCTATGGGGGGAGCGGCCTTAGGGCAGATACGCAGTATTTT
CASSYGGSGLRADTQYF
>.|TRBD2|TRBV4-1|TRBJ2-1
TGCGCCAGCAGCCAAGATTTGAGCGGGAGGTTGAGTGAGCAGTTCTTC
CASSQDLSGRLSEQFF
>.|TRBD1|TRBV27|TRBJ2-6
TGTGCCAGCCTGGGCCGGGACAGGGCACCCTCTGGGGCCAACGTCCTGACTTTC
CASLGRDRAPSGANVLTF
>.|.|TRBV3-1/TRBV3-2|TRBJ2-5
TGTGCCAGCAGCCCCGCAGGGTACCAAGAGACCCAGTACTTC
CASSPAGYQETQYF
>.|.|TRBV19|TRBJ1-5
TGTGCCAGTAGAGGGGCGGGGTGGAATCAGCCCCAGCATTTT
CASRGAGWNQPQHF
>.|TRBD2|TRBV20-1|TRBJ2-1
TGCAGTGCTAGTTTCGATCTAGCGGGAGGCCGGAATGAGCAGTTCTTC
CSASFDLAGGRNEQFF
>once|TRBD2|TRBV7-2|TRBJ2-1
TGTGCCAGCAGCTCGTATACTAGCGGGAGCATCCATGAGCAGTTCTTC
CASSSYTSGSIHEQFF
>.|TRBD1|TRBV18|TRBJ1-1
TGTGCCAGCTCACCAAGGGGGCGGGACACTGAAGCTTTCTTT
CASSPRGRDTEAFF
>.|.|TRBV5-8|TRBJ2-5
TGTGCCAGCAGCTTGTATCTCTCGGAGACCCAGTACTTC
CASSLYLSETQYF
>.|TRBD1|TRBV9|TRBJ1-4
TGTGCCAGCAGCGCGGGACAGGGAGATGAAAAACTGTTTTTT
CASSAGQGDEKLFF
>.|.|TRBV12-3/TRBV12-4|TRBJ1-5
TGTGCCAGCAGAGCGGACAGTCTTCAGCCCCAGCATTTT
CASRADSLQPQHF
>.|.|TRBV16|TRBJ2-2
TGTGCCAGCAGCCGTTCGGGGATGAACACCGGGGAGCTGTTTTTT
CASSRSGMNTGELFF
>.|.|TRBV7-2|TRBJ2-7
TGTGCCAGCAGCTTAGGACAGCACTACGAGCAGTACTTC
CASSLGQHYEQYF
>.|.|TRBV29-1|TRBJ2-3
TGCAGCGTTGCGAGCCGCACAGATACGCAGTATTTT
CSVASRTDTQYF
>.|TRBD1|TRBV9|TRBJ2-7
TGTGCCAGCAGCGTAGAGGATCCGGGACAGGGGTTTTCCCACGAGCAGTACTTC
CASSVEDPGQGFSHEQYF
>.|TRBD2|TRBV7-2|TRBJ2-7
TGTGCCAGCAGCCTTATAGCGGGAGCTTACGAGCAGTACTTC
CASSLIAGAYEQYF
>.|TRBD1|TRBV5-4|TRBJ1-2
TGTGCCAGCAGACAGGGGGCGCAAGATGGCTACACCTTC
CASRQGAQDGYTF
>.|TRBD1|TRBV2|TRBJ1-2
TGTGCCAGCAGTGAGAGGGGGCAGGATGGCTACACCTTC
CASSERGQDGYTF
>.|TRBD1|TRBV28|TRBJ2-7
TGTGCCAGCAGTTTAGCGTCAGGGGGCGTATACGAGCAGTACTTC
CASSLASGGVYEQYF
>.|.|TRBV5-4|TRBJ1-6
TGTGCCAGCAGCTTGGGGCAGGGAGGCAGTAATTCACCCCTCCACTTT
CASSLGQGGSNSPLHF